This T cell receptor (beta chain) was captured by sequencing in a study of beta chain features in type 1 diabetes. General study findings and limits: PCR could preferentially amplify shorter templates, alike in patients and controls.

cDNA synthesis used the whole RNA isolate, giving expressed TCRB sequences. Approximately 3.9 million reads per sample were averaged for naive, central memory and regulatory samples. Here immunoSEQ multiplex PCR was the method, and the copy in TCRdb shows in-frame clones only, minus some. The sample holds some 150,000 clones, around 51% seen once. This clone showed up just a few times. Its antigen is unidentified. Sorted cells reached over 98% purity in every population. This sequence originates from a man aged 18 to 29 in good health. Specimen: Tregs from blood.

The CDR3 reads CATSPRGGLYQETQYF. The CDR3 bases are TGTGCCACCTCCCCTAGGGGGGGGCTCTACCAAGAGACCCAGTACTTC. The rearrangement joins TRBV2 to TRBJ2-5, with a weak D call TRBD2 (7 bases). This CDR3 region has 16 residues. Germline V lookup: CDR1 SNHLY, CDR2 FYNNEI. Between the trimmed V and J ends, which lost 10 bases and 0 bases, there was a span of 21 bases.